These 2 T cell receptor beta chains share one sample of origin, sequenced in a study of T-cell reconstitution after alpha-beta-depleted transplantation in children. Study-wide points: Several hundred expanded graft clones reportedly gave rise to the alpha-beta T cells present about two months after transplant.

Researchers prepared the TCRbeta library using unique molecular identifiers, the study reports. TCRdb independently ran MiXCR on the PCR reads; one entry per CDR3 protein. The sample lists about 32,000 distinct CDR3 sequences, 6% to 8.5% seen once, with 25% to 35% in the top ten. Their antigen targets remain unknown. Sequencing used peripheral blood, obtained 60 days after TCRalphabeta/CD19-depleted stem cell transplant. Receptor source: a child under two years old who had a stem cell transplant for acute myeloid leukemia, so the T cells may come from the graft donor.

This clonotype has ten or more counts. The chain has TRBV9 and TRBJ2-6; 9 positions match TRBD1. The CDR3 length is 17 residues. V lost 5 bases, J lost 1 base, and 7 bases stayed unmatched. Germline CDR1 SGDLS, CDR2 YYNGEE. The CDR3 DNA sequence: TGTGCCAGCAGGGGTCGGACAGGGGATTCTGGGGCCAACGTCCTGACTTTC. Amino acid sequence: CASRGRTGDSGANVLTF.

This clonotype was recorded many times. The V gene is TRBV27, the J gene TRBJ2-7; 7 bases match TRBD2. V shed 3 bases, J shed 5 bases, and the junction held 4 bases outside the gene matches. The CDR3 spans 13 residues. Germline lookup yields CDR1 MNHEY and CDR2 SMNVEV (reference sequence). The CDR3: CASSFGGSNEQYF. DNA of the CDR3: TGTGCCAGCAGTTTCGGGGGGAGTAACGAGCAGTACTTC.